This TCR beta chain derives from a study of early T cells in non-severe SARS-CoV-2 infection. The overall study: From unsorted whole blood, bulk RNA was sequenced, and the chains remained unpaired.

CDR3 length: 16 amino acids. The germline CDR1 and CDR2 sequences are MNHEY and SVGEGT. V gave up 2 bases and J gave up 2 bases; unmatched junction bases: 6. Each cDNA molecule carried a unique molecular identifier. Each CDR3 protein gets one entry after TCRdb re-called the 5' RACE reads with MiXCR. The table includes about 48,000 distinct CDR3 sequences, roughly 7.7% detected once. A few counts support this clonotype. Its antigen is undetermined. Study conclusions and caveats: Using VDJdb, the matching emphasized anti-spike CD8 responses while missing private and CD4 specificities.

The chain joins TRBV6-2 or TRBV6-3 to TRBJ2-7; 10 positions agree with TRBD1. This clonotype originated in an adult who was a healthcare worker with PCR-confirmed SARS-CoV-2 infection or an uninfected control (not recorded which). Sequences were obtained from whole blood. The CDR3 sequence is CASSYGPGTGAYEQYF. CDR3 sequence (DNA): TGTGCCAGCAGTTACGGACCCGGGACAGGGGCCTACGAGCAGTACTTC.